In this sample, the clone carrying this TCR beta chain turned up a few times. This entry comes from a study of beta chain features in type 1 diabetes. Isolated RNA was reverse transcribed in full, so expressed TCRB transcripts were sequenced. Here immunoSEQ multiplex PCR was the method, and the copy in TCRdb shows in-frame clones only, minus some. The sample includes about 350,000 clones, about 20% of them seen just once. The J segment lost 5 bases and the V segment lost 4 bases, leaving 6 bases of the junction unmatched. The CDR3 is 15 residues long. CDR1 is SGHTA, CDR2 FQGTGA, per germline. The sequence derives from a woman under 30 in good health. The gene calls are TRBV7-3 and TRBJ2-2; 8 bases fit TRBD1. The sequenced sample consisted of naive CD4+ T cells from blood. The DNA of the CDR3 is TGTGCCAGCAGCTCAGGACAGGGTGGAACCGGGGAGCTGTTTTTT. Its translation: CASSSGQGGTGELFF.